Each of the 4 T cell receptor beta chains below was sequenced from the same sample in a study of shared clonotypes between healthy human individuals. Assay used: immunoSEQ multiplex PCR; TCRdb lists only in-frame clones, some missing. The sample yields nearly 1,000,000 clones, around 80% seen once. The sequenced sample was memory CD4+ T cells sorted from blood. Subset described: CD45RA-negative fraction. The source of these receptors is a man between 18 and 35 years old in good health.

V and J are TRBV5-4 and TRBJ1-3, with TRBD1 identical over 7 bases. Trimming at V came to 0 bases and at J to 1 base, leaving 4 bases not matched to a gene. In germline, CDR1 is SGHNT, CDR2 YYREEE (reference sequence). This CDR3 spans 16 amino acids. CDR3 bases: TGTGCCAGCAGCTTGGATGGGACAGCGTCTGGAAACACCATATATTTT. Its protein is CASSLDGTASGNTIYF. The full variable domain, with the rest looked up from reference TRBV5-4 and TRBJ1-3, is ETGVTQSPTHLIKTRGQQVTLRCSSQSGHNTVSWYQQALGQGPQFIFQYYREEENGRGNFPPRFSGLQFPNYSSELNVNALELDDSALYLCASSLDGTASGNTIYFGEGSWLTVV.

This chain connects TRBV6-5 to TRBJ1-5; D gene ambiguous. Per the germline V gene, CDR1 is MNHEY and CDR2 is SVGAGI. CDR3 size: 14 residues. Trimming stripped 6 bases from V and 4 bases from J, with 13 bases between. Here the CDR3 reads CASSLTENNQPQHF. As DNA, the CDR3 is TGTGCCAGCAGCCTGACCGAAAATAATCAGCCCCAGCATTTT.

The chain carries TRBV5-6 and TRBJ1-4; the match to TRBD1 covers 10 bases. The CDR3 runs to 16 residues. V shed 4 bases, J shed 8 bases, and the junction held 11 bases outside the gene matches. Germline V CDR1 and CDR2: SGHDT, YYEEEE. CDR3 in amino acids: CASSETTGGKDEKLFF. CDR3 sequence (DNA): TGTGCCAGCAGCGAGACGACAGGGGGCAAGGACGAAAAACTGTTTTTT. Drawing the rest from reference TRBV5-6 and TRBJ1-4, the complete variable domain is DAGVTQSPTHLIKTRGQQVTLRCSPKSGHDTVSWYQQALGQGPQFIFQYYEEEERQRGNFPDRFSGHQFPNYSSELNVNALLLGDSALYLCASSETTGGKDEKLFFGSGTQLSVL.

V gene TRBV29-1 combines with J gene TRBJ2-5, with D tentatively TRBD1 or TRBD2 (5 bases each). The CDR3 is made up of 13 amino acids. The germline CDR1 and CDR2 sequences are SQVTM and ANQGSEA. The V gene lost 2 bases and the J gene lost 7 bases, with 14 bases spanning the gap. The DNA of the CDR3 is TGCAGCGTTGAAAGGGACCTCGCCAGGACCCAGTACTTC. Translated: CSVERDLARTQYF.